These 25 T cell receptor beta chains were all obtained from the same sample, sequenced in a study of cytomegalovirus exposure and HLA in healthy donors. PCR involved 60 Vbeta and 13 Jbeta primers. The assay was immunoSEQ multiplex PCR, and TCRdb's table has in-frame clones only and misses some. Here the sample spans some 110,000 clones, 70% to 80% being singletons. The sample was PBMCs. The source of these receptors is a man aged 55 to 69 in good health and CMV-seronegative.

This clone was counted a few times. The chain carries TRBV30 and TRBJ1-3, with D uncertain. Trimming took 0 bases from V and 4 from J, leaving 7 bases between them. The CDR3 loop spans 13 amino acids. Germline loops: CDR1 GTSNPN, CDR2 SVGIG (reference sequence). The CDR3 loop reads CAWSVTRGNTIYF. The CDR3 nucleotides are TGTGCCTGGAGTGTAACAAGAGGAAACACCATATATTTT.

The CDR3 reads CASSPRQGSSYNSPLHF. DNA for the CDR3: TGCGCCAGCAGCCCACGACAGGGGAGCTCCTATAATTCACCCCTCCACTTT. V is TRBV4-1 and J is TRBJ1-6; 8 nucleotides align to TRBD1. The CDR3 length is 17 residues. Trimming cost V 4 bases and J 0 bases; bases outside gene matches: 5. Germline V gives CDR1 MGHRA, CDR2 YSYEKL.

The chain has TRBV15 and TRBJ2-2; maybe TRBD2 (5 bases). V was cut by 0 bases and J by 3 bases, with 14 bases left in between. The CDR3 has 17 residues. Germline CDR1 and CDR2: LNHNV and YYDKDF (reference sequence). CDR3 in DNA: TGTGCCACCAGCAGAGATACGAGGGCCCCCGACACCGGGGAGCTGTTTTTT. Translation: CATSRDTRAPDTGELFF.

The V gene is TRBV19, the J gene TRBJ1-2; TRBD1 might be the D (5 bases). The ends were cut back, 4 bases at V and 4 bases at J, with 25 bases in the middle. CDR1 LNHDA and CDR2 SQIVND come from the germline V gene (reference sequence). The CDR3 has 18 residues. CDR3 protein: CASSTSGGTRDLFYGYTF. CDR3 bases: TGTGCCAGTAGTACCTCGGGGGGAACTCGTGATCTTTTCTATGGCTACACCTTC.

The chain links TRBV19 to TRBJ1-1, with 10 bases matching TRBD1. Germline-derived CDR1 and CDR2 are LNHDA and SQIVND (reference sequence). V trimming: 1 base; J trimming: 2 bases; junction bases outside the gene matches: 10. The CDR3 spans 18 residues. The CDR3: CASSIVRGGQGRNTEAFF. CDR3 DNA sequence: TGTGCCAGTAGTATAGTAAGAGGGGGACAGGGGAGAAACACTGAAGCTTTCTTT.

There are a few counts of this clone. The chain is built from TRBV2 and TRBJ2-3, with 9 bases identical to TRBD2. The CDR3 is made up of 15 amino acids. Trimming removed 7 bases from V and 11 bases from J; junction bases left unmatched: 16. In germline, CDR1 is SNHLY, CDR2 FYNNEI. Written as DNA, the CDR3 is TGTGCCAGCAAGAAAGAGGGCGGGGGGGTCCCTCAGCAGTATTTT. This translates into CASKKEGGGVPQQYF.

V and J are TRBV25-1 and TRBJ1-4, with TRBD1 identical over 11 bases. This CDR3 comprises 15 residues. J gave up 7 bases and V 3 bases, and 4 bases lay outside the gene matches. Germline V gene lookup returns CDR1 MGHDK and CDR2 SYGVNS. The CDR3 DNA follows: TGTGCCAGCAGTGACCCGGGACAGGGGGGTGAAAAACTGTTTTTT. It yields the protein CASSDPGQGGEKLFF.

The sample holds one count of this clone. This chain joins TRBV4-3 and TRBJ1-3; D remains unclear. Germline V lookup: CDR1 LGHNA, CDR2 YSLEER. The CDR3 length is 15 residues. The V end was cut by 0 bases, the J end by 4 bases, with 10 bases between. CDR3 bases: TGCGCCAGCAGCCAAGAAGGCAGGAACGGAAACACCATATATTTT. Translated: CASSQEGRNGNTIYF.

The chain recombines TRBV4-3 with TRBJ2-2; maybe TRBD2 (6 bases). V lost 5 bases, J lost 3 bases, and 16 bases lay in between. Looked up from germline, CDR1 is LGHNA and CDR2 is YSLEER. This CDR3 is 16 amino acids long. CDR3 DNA: TGCGCCAGCAGCGGTCCGCCCTGGGGGGACACCGGGGAGCTGTTTTTT. Translated: CASSGPPWGDTGELFF.

The V gene is TRBV2, the J gene TRBJ1-5; D perhaps matches TRBD1 (5 bases). CDR1 is SNHLY, CDR2 FYNNEI, per germline. This CDR3 spans 15 amino acids. Deletions cut 5 bases from V and 0 bases from J, with 11 bases between. The CDR3: CASSKGANSNQPQHF. The CDR3 DNA reads as TGTGCCAGCAGTAAAGGGGCTAATAGCAATCAGCCCCAGCATTTT.

The V and J genes are TRBV7-3 and TRBJ2-1; D perhaps matches TRBD2 (5 bases). The germline V gene encodes CDR1 SGHTA and CDR2 FQGTGA. V lost 5 bases, J lost 2 bases, and 13 bases lay in between. The CDR3 spans 15 residues. In DNA form, the CDR3 reads TGTGCCAGCAGCCCTAGAGGGCCTCCCTACAATGAGCAGTTCTTC. It specifies CASSPRGPPYNEQFF.

The chain is built from TRBV6-1 and TRBJ1-5; D not resolved. V was cut by 6 bases and J by 6 bases, with 12 bases left in between. The CDR3 sequence is 13 residues long. CDR1 and CDR2 from the germline V gene are MNHNS and SASEGT. CDR3 DNA: TGTGCCAGCAGCCCTCGCGAGGTTCAGCCCCAGCATTTT. Encoded protein: CASSPREVQPQHF.

CDR3 in DNA: TGTGCCAGCAGTTTCTTCTCAGGGTCCCCATCCGCTGAAGCTTTCTTT. Translation: CASSFFSGSPSAEAFF. The genes are TRBV28 and TRBJ1-1; D might be TRBD1 (5 bases). In germline, CDR1 is MDHEN, CDR2 SYDVKM. V lost 3 bases, J lost 6 bases, and 20 bases lay in between. The CDR3 is 16 amino acids.

This clone has just one count. This rearrangement joins TRBV7-8 to TRBJ2-1, with 8 bases lining up with TRBD2. The CDR3 totals 13 residues. Germline V gives CDR1 SGHVS, CDR2 FQNEAQ. With 7 bases clipped from V and 8 bases from J, the junction kept 7 bases outside the gene matches. CDR3 amino acids: CASNGGALDEQFF. CDR3 coding DNA: TGTGCCAGCAACGGGGGGGCCTTAGATGAGCAGTTCTTC.

The chain carries TRBV11-2 and TRBJ2-5, with 8 bases fitting TRBD1. The J call is in doubt because the DNA end fits TRBJ2-7 better. The germline V gene has CDR1 SGHAT and CDR2 FQNNGV. The CDR3 spans 15 residues. The CDR3 loop reads CASSLGQGNPYEQYF. The CDR3 coding sequence is TGTGCCAGCAGCTTAGGACAGGGGAATCCCTACGAGCAGTACTTC.

The genes are TRBV28 and TRBJ1-1, with 7 bases aligning to TRBD1. The CDR3 consists of 15 residues. CDR1 MDHEN and CDR2 SYDVKM come from the germline V gene. V was pared by 0 bases and J by 1 base, with 2 bases of the junction left unmatched. The CDR3 DNA reads TGTGCCAGCAGTTTATGGGGGACAGCGAACACTGAAGCTTTCTTT. It yields the protein CASSLWGTANTEAFF.

V usage is TRBV6-6 and J usage is TRBJ1-5; tentative D call: TRBD1 (6 bases). Germline CDR1 reads MNHNY; CDR2 reads SVGAGI (reference sequence). Trimming left V 7 bases short and J 6 bases short, with 13 bases between. This CDR3 has 13 amino acids. The DNA of the CDR3 is TGTGCCAGCACCATCTCAGGGGTTCAGCCCCAGCATTTT. Residues: CASTISGVQPQHF.

The sample holds one count of this clone. J is TRBJ1-3 and V is TRBV7-6; D is undetermined. This CDR3 is 15 amino acids long. Trimming cost V 5 bases and J 0 bases, with 11 bases left between them. Per the germline V gene, CDR1 is SGHVS and CDR2 is FNYEAQ. The CDR3 protein is CASSQAALSGNTIYF. CDR3 nucleotide sequence: TGTGCCAGCAGCCAGGCTGCCCTCTCTGGAAACACCATATATTTT.

In its sample, this clone was seen a few times. J is TRBJ2-5 and V is TRBV7-7; 9 nucleotides line up with TRBD2. V lost 5 bases to trimming and J lost 5 bases; unmatched junction nucleotides: 6. CDR3 length: 14 residues. Germline CDR1 and CDR2: SSHAT and FNYEAQ (reference sequence). CDR3 loop: CASSRSGGGETQYF. The CDR3 nucleotides read TGTGCCAGCAGCCGTAGCGGGGGTGGGGAGACCCAGTACTTC. Full variable domain (missing parts from reference TRBV7-7 and TRBJ2-5): GAGVSQSPRYKVTKRGQDVTLRCDPISSHATLYWYQQALGQGPEFLTYFNYEAQPDKSGLPSDRFSAERPEGSISTLTIQRTEQRDSAMYRCASSRSGGGETQYFGPGTRLLVL.

The CDR3 here is CASSLLEGQTEAFF. The CDR3 DNA follows: TGTGCCAGTAGCCTCTTGGAGGGCCAAACTGAAGCTTTCTTT. The V call is TRBV19, the J call TRBJ1-1; D remains unclear. V lost 6 bases and J 5 bases, leaving 16 bases between the germline ends. The CDR3 contains 14 residues. CDR1 is LNHDA, CDR2 SQIVND, per germline (reference sequence).

V is TRBV7-2 and J is TRBJ2-4; 11 bases agree with TRBD2. V lost 5 bases to trimming and J lost 0 bases; unmatched junction nucleotides: 6. The CDR3 contains 17 residues. Germline V gene lookup returns CDR1 SGHTA and CDR2 FQGNSA. In DNA, the CDR3 is TGTGCCAGCAGCGTGGGACTAGCGGCGACAGCCAAAAACATTCAGTACTTC. Encoded protein: CASSVGLAATAKNIQYF.

This clone came up a few times. J is TRBJ1-5 and V is TRBV28; D is unclear. From germline, CDR1 is MDHEN and CDR2 SYDVKM. This CDR3 region has 16 residues. Between the trimmed V and J ends, which lost 6 bases and 0 bases, there was a span of 15 bases. In DNA, the CDR3 is TGTGCCAGCAGACCTACATTGGGCTATAGCAATCAGCCCCAGCATTTT. This translates into CASRPTLGYSNQPQHF.

In this sample, this clone turned up a few times. This rearrangement joins TRBV6-1 to TRBJ2-3, with D tentatively TRBD1 (6 bases). CDR1 and CDR2 (germline): MNHNS, SASEGT. CDR3 size: 15 residues. Trimming stripped 7 bases from V and 0 bases from J, with 14 bases between. The CDR3, as DNA: TGTGCCAGCAACCACAGGGCCGCTAGCACAGATACGCAGTATTTT. This codes for CASNHRAASTDTQYF.

The sample holds one count of this clone. This chain uses TRBV10-3 with TRBJ1-1; D possibly corresponds to TRBD1 (5 bases). The CDR3 runs to 13 residues. CDR1 and CDR2 (germline): ENHRY, SYGVKD. Trimming pared 9 bases from V and 1 base from J, leaving 12 bases between. In DNA form, the CDR3 reads TGTGCCATGGGGGGAGGCAGGAACACTGAAGCTTTCTTT. Protein: CAMGGGRNTEAFF.

The rearrangement links TRBV28 to TRBJ2-2; TRBD1 aligns across 7 bases. Germline V CDR1 and CDR2: MDHEN, SYDVKM. The CDR3 is 15 residues long. Trimming cost V 6 bases and J 1 base; bases outside gene matches: 5. The CDR3 DNA sequence: TGTGCCAGCAGCTCACAGGGGCGGAACACCGGGGAGCTGTTTTTT. Translated: CASSSQGRNTGELFF.